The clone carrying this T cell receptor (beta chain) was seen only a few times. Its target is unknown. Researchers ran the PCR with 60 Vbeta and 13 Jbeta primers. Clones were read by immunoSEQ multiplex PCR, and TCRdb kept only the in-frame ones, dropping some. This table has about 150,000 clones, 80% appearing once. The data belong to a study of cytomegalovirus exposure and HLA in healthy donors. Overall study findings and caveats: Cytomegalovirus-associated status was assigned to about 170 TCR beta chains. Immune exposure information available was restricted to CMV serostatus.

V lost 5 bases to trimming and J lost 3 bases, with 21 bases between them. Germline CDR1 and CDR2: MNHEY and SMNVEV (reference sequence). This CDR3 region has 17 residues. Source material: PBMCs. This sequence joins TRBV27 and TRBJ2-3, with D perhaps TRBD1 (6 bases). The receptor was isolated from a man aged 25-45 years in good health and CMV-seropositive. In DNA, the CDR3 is TGTGCCAGCAGTCGCCAGAATAGGGGGAGTGTAACAGATACGCAGTATTTT. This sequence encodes CASSRQNRGSVTDTQYF.